Below, 17 T cell receptor beta chains from the same sample are listed, as sequenced in a study of CD8 T cell repertoires and HIV-1 epitope variants. Profiling relied on immunoSEQ multiplex PCR, and the TCRdb table lists in-frame clones only, not all of them. Counted here are about 90,000 clones, around 67% occurring once; the ten biggest clones make up 25% to 30%. The specimen was uncultured baseline CD8+ T cells from peripheral blood mononuclear cells (PBMCs). Receptor source: a male donor with HIV.

The rearrangement joins TRBV10-3 to TRBJ2-7; 9 bases map to TRBD1. Per germline, CDR1 ENHRY and CDR2 SYGVKD. The J segment lost 6 bases and the V segment lost 6 bases, leaving 9 bases of the junction unmatched. The CDR3 has 14 amino acids. CDR3 protein: CAISRRDREGEQYF. CDR3 nucleotides: TGTGCCATCAGCCGGAGGGACAGGGAGGGCGAGCAGTACTTC.

The gene calls are TRBV6-6 and TRBJ2-7; D is undetermined. Germline V gene data show CDR1 as MNHNY and CDR2 as SVGAGI (reference sequence). CDR3 length: 15 residues. V was cut by 5 bases and J by 6 bases, with 20 bases left in between. The DNA for the CDR3 is TGTGCCAGCAGTGACCCAGGTGACACTCCTCGCGAGCAGTACTTC. It is translated as CASSDPGDTPREQYF.

This chain uses TRBV7-6 with TRBJ2-7, with a weak D call TRBD1 (6 bases). Trimming left V 5 bases short and J 5 bases short, with 13 bases between. CDR1 is SGHVS and CDR2 is FNYEAQ in the germline V gene. CDR3 size: 13 residues. CDR3 in DNA: TGTGCCAGCAGCCCGGCCGAGGGGGACGAGCAGTACTTC. This encodes CASSPAEGDEQYF. Based on the CDR3 plus reference TRBV7-6 and TRBJ2-7, the full variable domain is GAGVSQSPRYKVTKRGQDVALRCDPISGHVSLYWYRQALGQGPEFLTYFNYEAQQDKSGLPNDRFSAERPEGSISTLTIQRTEQRDSAMYRCASSPAEGDEQYFGPGTRLTVT.

The rearrangement links TRBV28 to TRBJ2-7, with 15 bases lining up with TRBD2. From germline, CDR1 is MDHEN and CDR2 SYDVKM. There are 14 residues in the CDR3. V lost 10 bases, J lost 2 bases, and 3 bases stayed unmatched. The CDR3 reads CATGLAGGTYEQYF. The CDR3 DNA reads as TGTGCCACCGGACTAGCGGGAGGGACCTACGAGCAGTACTTC.

This clone came up once. This sequence joins TRBV7-8 and TRBJ2-7; 7 positions agree with TRBD2. CDR1 SGHVS and CDR2 FQNEAQ come from the germline V gene. V shed 5 bases, J shed 6 bases, and the junction held 7 bases outside the gene matches. The CDR3 sequence is 13 residues long. CDR3 in DNA: TGTGCCAGCAGCCCCAGAGCGGGAAGCGAGCAGTACTTC. Protein sequence: CASSPRAGSEQYF.

The chain joins TRBV18 to TRBJ1-5; D not resolved. The CDR3 runs 14 residues. V was clipped by 3 bases and J by 4 bases, with 10 bases between them. Germline V gene lookup returns CDR1 KGHSH and CDR2 LQKENI. DNA of the CDR3: TGTGCCAGCTCACCCGGGTCCCAAAATCAGCCCCAGCATTTT. Translating it yields CASSPGSQNQPQHF.

The chain employs TRBV27 and TRBJ2-2, with 12 bases identical to TRBD2. From germline, CDR1 is MNHEY and CDR2 SMNVEV (reference sequence). The CDR3 runs 18 residues. With 8 bases clipped from V and 3 bases from J, the junction kept 13 bases outside the gene matches. In nucleotides, the CDR3 is TGTGCCAGCTATGGACTAGCGGGACTGTTTGCGGACACCGGGGAGCTGTTTTTT. It encodes CASYGLAGLFADTGELFF.

The rearrangement uses TRBV28 and TRBJ1-4; D possibly corresponds to TRBD1 (6 bases). The CDR3 length is 15 residues. From germline, CDR1 is MDHEN and CDR2 SYDVKM. The V and J ends lost 8 bases and 5 bases respectively, with 18 bases between them. CDR3 sequence: CASGGSGQGNEKLFF. As DNA, the CDR3 is TGTGCCAGCGGAGGAAGTGGGCAGGGGAATGAAAAACTGTTTTTT.

The chain carries TRBV5-1 and TRBJ2-3; 8 bases fit TRBD2. From germline, CDR1 is SGHRS and CDR2 YFSETQ. Trimming took 2 bases from V and 2 from J; bases not matched to a gene: 10. The length of the CDR3 is 17 residues. CDR3 amino acids: CASSLTGGQFSTDTQYF. The CDR3 nucleotides read TGCGCCAGCAGCTTAACGGGGGGGCAGTTCTCCACAGATACGCAGTATTTT.

The chain has TRBV5-8 and TRBJ2-7, with D possibly matching TRBD1 (6 bases). Germline-derived CDR1 and CDR2 are SGHTS and YDEGEE. The CDR3 spans 12 residues. The V end was cut by 3 bases, the J end by 3 bases, with 7 bases between. CDR3 coding DNA: TGTGCCAGCAGCTCGGACAGCTACGAGCAGTACTTC. Translating gives CASSSDSYEQYF.

The chain has TRBV11-2 and TRBJ1-1; TRBD1 matches at 7 bases. The germline V gene has CDR1 SGHAT and CDR2 FQNNGV. The CDR3 loop spans 16 amino acids. J lost 1 base, V lost 3 bases, and 8 bases had no gene match. CDR3 sequence: CASSLGQTIRNTEAFF. In nucleotides, the CDR3 is TGTGCCAGCAGCTTGGGACAGACCATACGGAACACTGAAGCTTTCTTT.

The chain links TRBV7-9 to TRBJ2-5, with D tentatively TRBD1 (6 bases). Trimming stripped 1 base from V and 5 bases from J, with 11 bases between. The CDR3 has 14 residues. CDR1 is SEHNR, CDR2 FQNEAQ, per germline (reference sequence). CDR3 loop: CASSLVTGVETQYF. CDR3 in DNA: TGTGCCAGCAGCTTAGTGACAGGCGTGGAGACCCAGTACTTC.

The chain uses TRBV7-8 and TRBJ2-1; 11 bases align to TRBD2. The junction had 10 bases not matched to a gene; V was cut back by 1 base and J by 5 bases. CDR3 length: 18 residues. CDR1 and CDR2 from the germline V gene are SGHVS and FQNEAQ. CDR3 in amino acids: CASSLGRGGLAENNEQFF. The CDR3 nucleotides read TGTGCCAGCAGCTTAGGAAGGGGGGGACTAGCGGAGAACAATGAGCAGTTCTTC.

The chain uses TRBV5-4 and TRBJ2-2; D is ambiguous. Trimming took 0 bases from V and 2 from J, leaving 8 bases between them. The germline gives CDR1 SGHNT, CDR2 YYREEE (reference sequence). The CDR3 has 15 amino acids. The CDR3 here is CASSLGTPNTGELFF. The CDR3 DNA is TGTGCCAGCAGCTTGGGGACCCCTAACACCGGGGAGCTGTTTTTT.

The CDR3 reads CASSRNPGAEQFF. The CDR3 region has the DNA TGTGCCAGCAGCCGAAATCCTGGGGCTGAGCAGTTCTTC. The chain combines TRBV11-1 with TRBJ2-1; D is perhaps TRBD1 (5 bases). The CDR3 loop spans 13 amino acids. Trimming stripped 5 bases from V and 9 bases from J, with 14 bases between. CDR1 is SGHAT and CDR2 is FQDESV in the germline V gene (reference sequence).

Note on this clone: Other DNA sequences in the sample encode the same CDR3. This chain joins TRBV7-9 and TRBJ2-5; D gene ambiguous. Trimming stripped 4 bases from V and 3 bases from J, with 3 bases between. From germline, CDR1 is SEHNR and CDR2 FQNEAQ (reference sequence). There are 11 residues in the CDR3. For the CDR3, the DNA is TGTGCCAGCAGCTCTGAAGAGACCCAGTACTTC. Encoded protein: CASSSEETQYF.

V gene TRBV15 combines with J gene TRBJ2-1, with TRBD2 matching over 8 bases. Looked up from germline, CDR1 is LNHNV and CDR2 is YYDKDF (reference sequence). The CDR3 is made up of 15 amino acids. V lost 0 bases and J lost 4; bases outside the gene matches: 2. CDR3 amino acids: CATSRDRGGYNEQFF. The CDR3 region has the DNA TGTGCCACCAGCAGAGACCGGGGGGGTTACAATGAGCAGTTCTTC.